The rows below give T cell receptor beta chains drawn from one sample of a study of blood T cell repertoires in COVID-19. TCRdb's table, derived via immunoSEQ multiplex PCR, lists solely in-frame clones and lacks some. The table records under 250,000 clones, around 84% of them present only once. Sequencing input: peripheral blood. The receptors were sampled from a human donor in a cohort sampled during active COVID-19. Both conserved end residues are part of each CDR3. A D gene is named only where the DNA matches it firmly. Size is stated for part of the rows, as once, few or many counts, or as a class when the clone is expanded.

clone_size	v_call	d_call	j_call	cdr3_nt	cdr3_aa
-	TRBV6-6	TRBD1	TRBJ2-5	TGTGCCAGCAGTTACTCCCGGGACAGGGAAGAGACCCAGTACTTC	CASSYSRDREETQYF
-	TRBV5-1	TRBD1	TRBJ2-7	TGCGCCAGCAGCTCCAGTCCCGGGACAGGGAGAGAGCAGTACTTC	CASSSSPGTGREQYF
-	TRBV7-9	-	TRBJ2-3	TGTGCCAGCAGCTTGGGCGGCACAGATACGCAGTATTTT	CASSLGGTDTQYF
-	TRBV6-6	-	TRBJ1-4	TGTGCCAGCACGGGCGCCAAGGGGGAAAAACTGTTTTTT	CASTGAKGEKLFF
-	TRBV5-8	TRBD1	TRBJ1-2	TGTGCCAGCAGCTCGCCGGGACAGGGAAATGTGAATGGCTACACCTTC	CASSSPGQGNVNGYTF
-	TRBV27	TRBD1	TRBJ1-1	TGTGCCAGCAGCATAACCCCGGACAGGGGGGACACTGAAGCTTTCTTT	CASSITPDRGDTEAFF
-	TRBV9	-	TRBJ2-1	TGTGCCAGCAGCCCCCGCGTGGGACGAGGGGGCAATGAGCAGTTCTTC	CASSPRVGRGGNEQFF
few	TRBV10-3	-	TRBJ1-5	TGTGCCATCAGCGAGCGGAGCAATCAGCCCCAGCATTTT	CAISERSNQPQHF
-	TRBV27	-	TRBJ1-1	TGTGCCAGCAGTATTGGGGCGAACACTGAAGCTTTCTTT	CASSIGANTEAFF
-	TRBV28	TRBD2	TRBJ2-1	TGTGCCAGCAGTTCACCTAGGGCTAGCGGGAGGGCCCGCAATGAGCAGTTCTTC	CASSSPRASGRARNEQFF
-	TRBV13	-	TRBJ2-5	TGTGCCAGCAGCTTAGCGGTAGAGGAAGAGACCCAGTACTTC	CASSLAVEEETQYF
-	TRBV28	-	TRBJ2-1	TGTGCCAGCAGTTTAATCCGCGGGGGCGAGCAGTTCTTC	CASSLIRGGEQFF
-	TRBV28	TRBD1	TRBJ1-5	TGTGCCAGCAGTTCTTGGGGACAGGGGGCCAATCAGCCCCAGCATTTT	CASSSWGQGANQPQHF
-	TRBV2	-	TRBJ2-6	TGTGCCAGCAGTCCACAGGGCCTCCCTGGGGCCAACGTCCTGACTTTC	CASSPQGLPGANVLTF
-	TRBV27	-	TRBJ2-7	TGTGCCAGCAGTTACGGGACTCATTACGAGCAGTACTTC	CASSYGTHYEQYF
-	TRBV15	TRBD2	TRBJ2-1	TGTGCCACCAGCAATCTAGCGGTTTCCGACAATGAGCAGTTCTTC	CATSNLAVSDNEQFF
-	TRBV6-1	TRBD1	TRBJ2-1	TGTGCCAGCAGTGAGACAGGGTCCTACAATGAGCAGTTCTTC	CASSETGSYNEQFF
-	TRBV5-8	-	TRBJ2-7	TGTGCCAGCAGCTTGGGTCAGGGAGGCGAGCAGTACTTC	CASSLGQGGEQYF
-	TRBV11-2	-	TRBJ2-5	TGTGCCAGCGGAGTGATGGGGCGAGAGACCCAGTACTTC	CASGVMGRETQYF
-	TRBV6-5	-	TRBJ2-2	TGTGCCAGCGGTTGGAGCACCGGGGAGCTGTTTTTT	CASGWSTGELFF
-	TRBV2	-	TRBJ2-5	TGTGCCAGCAGCCCCGAGGCGGGGACGGAGACCCAGTACTTC	CASSPEAGTETQYF
-	TRBV27	-	TRBJ2-1	TGTGCCAGCAGCCGTGACTATAGCTCCTACAATGAGCAGTTCTTC	CASSRDYSSYNEQFF
-	TRBV5-5	-	TRBJ2-2	TGTGCCAGCAGCTTGGCCCTAGTCGGGGTCGGGGAGCTGTTTTTT	CASSLALVGVGELFF
-	TRBV25-1	TRBD1	TRBJ1-3	TGTGCCAGTACAGGGGTGGTGGGAAACACCATATATTTT	CASTGVVGNTIYF
-	TRBV19	-	TRBJ1-3	TGTGCCAGTAGAAATACCAACCGGACTCCCGGAAACACCATATATTTT	CASRNTNRTPGNTIYF
-	TRBV27	-	TRBJ2-3	TGTGCCAGCAGTTTAAAGGCGGATTTTACTAGCACAGATACGCAGTATTTT	CASSLKADFTSTDTQYF
-	TRBV18	-	TRBJ2-1	TGTGCCAGCTCACCCCTTGCGGGCAGCTCCTACAATGAGCAGTTCTTC	CASSPLAGSSYNEQFF
-	TRBV20-1	-	TRBJ2-5	TGCAGTGCTAGTCAGGAGGGAAGGAGGGAGACCCAGTACTTC	CSASQEGRRETQYF
-	TRBV2	-	TRBJ1-1	TGTGCCAGCAGTTATGGACAGTACACTGAAGCTTTCTTT	CASSYGQYTEAFF
once	TRBV19	TRBD2	TRBJ2-3	TGTGCCAGTAGTTTCCGGACGCTAGCGGCCAGCACAGATACGCAGTATTTT	CASSFRTLAASTDTQYF
-	TRBV18	TRBD2	TRBJ2-5	TGTGCCAGCTCAATAGCGGGACATCAAGAGACCCAGTACTTC	CASSIAGHQETQYF
once	TRBV7-2	-	TRBJ2-6	TGTGCCAGCACCACGACAAGATACTCTGGGGCCAACGTCCTGACTTTC	CASTTTRYSGANVLTF
-	TRBV7-9	-	TRBJ2-2	TGTGCCAGCAGACCCCTGGCGGCTGACGCGAACACCGGGGAGCTGTTTTTT	CASRPLAADANTGELFF
-	TRBV5-1	TRBD1	TRBJ1-1	TGCGCCAGCAGCTTACAGGGGACTGAAGCTTTCTTT	CASSLQGTEAFF
-	TRBV30	-	TRBJ2-7	TGTGCCTGGAGTGTAGCTCCCCCCCGCGAGCAGTACTTC	CAWSVAPPREQYF
-	TRBV7-9	-	TRBJ1-1	TGTGCCAGCAGCTTAGTCGGCGGACAGAACACTGAAGCTTTCTTT	CASSLVGGQNTEAFF
few	TRBV5-4	TRBD1	TRBJ2-2	TGTGCCAGCAGCCGGGACAGGGGGTACACCGGGGAGCTGTTTTTT	CASSRDRGYTGELFF
-	TRBV5-6	-	TRBJ1-1	TGTGCCAGCAGCCCAGGGATATTGGGCACTGAAGCTTTCTTT	CASSPGILGTEAFF
-	TRBV5-1	-	TRBJ1-3	TGCGCCAGCAGCTCAGGGGCTGGAAACACCATATATTTT	CASSSGAGNTIYF
many	TRBV5-1	TRBD2	TRBJ2-5	TGCGCCAGCAAACCGGGAGACGGGGCGGGAGAAGAGACCCAGTACTTC	CASKPGDGAGEETQYF
-	TRBV30	-	TRBJ1-1	TGTGCCTGGAGTAGACACCCGAACACTGAAGCTTTCTTT	CAWSRHPNTEAFF
-	TRBV7-8	TRBD1	TRBJ2-5	TGTGCCAGCAGCTTACGACAGGGGACTCAAGAGACCCAGTACTTC	CASSLRQGTQETQYF
-	TRBV7-2	-	TRBJ1-5	TGTGCCAGCAGCTTGGGGACACCCCATAGCAATCAGCCCCAGCATTTT	CASSLGTPHSNQPQHF
-	TRBV7-9	-	TRBJ2-1	TGTGCCAGCAGCTCAACCACTGAGAATGAGCAGTTCTTC	CASSSTTENEQFF
-	TRBV28	TRBD1	TRBJ2-7	TGTGCCAGCAGTTCCCCCGGGACAGGGTCCTACGAGCAGTACTTC	CASSSPGTGSYEQYF
-	TRBV27	-	TRBJ2-7	TGTGCCAGCAGTCGGGACGCGGCGGGGGAGCAGTACTTC	CASSRDAAGEQYF
-	TRBV30	TRBD2	TRBJ2-5	TGTGCCTGGAGAAGTAGCGGGAGTCGCGAGACCCAGTACTTC	CAWRSSGSRETQYF
-	TRBV19	TRBD2	TRBJ2-7	TGTGCCAGTAGGGAGCCGGGGACTAGTGAGCAGTACTTC	CASREPGTSEQYF
-	TRBV30	-	TRBJ1-4	TGTGCCTGGAGTTCGGGGGGAGGAAATGAAAAACTGTTTTTT	CAWSSGGGNEKLFF
-	TRBV7-9	-	TRBJ2-1	TGTGCCAGCAGCTTATCCGTAGAAATTCATGAGCAGTTCTTC	CASSLSVEIHEQFF
-	TRBV5-4	TRBD1	TRBJ2-6	TGTGCCAGCCGGGGACAGGGGGACTCTGGGGCCAACGTCCTGACTTTC	CASRGQGDSGANVLTF
few	TRBV10-1	TRBD2	TRBJ2-3	TGCGCCAGCAGTGACGGGACTAGCGGGACAGATACGCAGTATTTT	CASSDGTSGTDTQYF
-	TRBV6-6	TRBD2	TRBJ2-7	TGTGCCAGCAGTAAGCGGGGCTACGAGCAGTACTTC	CASSKRGYEQYF
-	TRBV28	-	TRBJ1-6	TGTGCCAGCAGGACAGCGAAGGATAATTCACCCCTCCACTTT	CASRTAKDNSPLHF
-	TRBV5-1	TRBD2	TRBJ2-5	TGCGCCAGCAGCGCGGGGACAGTCACTAGCGGGAGTACGAAGACCCAGTACTTC	CASSAGTVTSGSTKTQYF
-	TRBV30	TRBD1	TRBJ1-5	TGTGCCTGGCATCCCGCCGGGACAGGGAGAAGGAATCAGCCCCAGCATTTT	CAWHPAGTGRRNQPQHF
-	TRBV7-9	-	TRBJ2-2	TGTGCCAGCAGCTTAGATGGACAGACGGTAACCGGGGAGCTGTTTTTT	CASSLDGQTVTGELFF